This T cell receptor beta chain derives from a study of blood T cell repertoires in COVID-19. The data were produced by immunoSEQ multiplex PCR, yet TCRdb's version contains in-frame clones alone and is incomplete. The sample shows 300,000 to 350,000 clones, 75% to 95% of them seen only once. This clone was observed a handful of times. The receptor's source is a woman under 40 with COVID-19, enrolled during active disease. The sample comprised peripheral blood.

CDR3 in DNA: TGTGCCATCCAAAGCGGGTTGAGCTCCTACGAGCAGTACTTC. It yields the protein CAIQSGLSSYEQYF. The chain links TRBV10-3 to TRBJ2-7, with a tentative D call TRBD2 (6 bases). The CDR3 runs to 14 residues. Germline CDR1 reads ENHRY; CDR2 reads SYGVKD. V lost 8 bases to trimming and J lost 0 bases, with 14 bases between them.